The 15 T cell receptor beta chains given below trace back to one sample, sequenced in a study of shared clonotypes between healthy human individuals. Method: immunoSEQ multiplex PCR; TCRdb's copy keeps in-frame clones and lacks some. The sample holds about 700,000 clones; about 90% are singletons and the top ten take 24%. Naive CD8 isolation took CD45RO-negative cells positively selected for CCR7 and excluded terminally differentiated effector memory CD45RA+ cells. The sequencing sample was made of naive CD8+ T cells sorted from blood. These receptors originate from a man aged 25 to 40 in good health.

The genes are TRBV27 and TRBJ2-7, with a tentative D call TRBD1 (5 bases). This CDR3 has 16 amino acids. CDR1 MNHEY and CDR2 SMNVEV come from the germline V gene (reference sequence). Between the trimmed V and J ends, which lost 0 bases and 0 bases, there was a span of 12 bases. The chain's CDR3 is CASSLSFDSSSYEQYF. CDR3 DNA: TGTGCCAGCAGTTTATCATTCGACAGTAGCTCCTACGAGCAGTACTTC.

The gene calls are TRBV5-6 and TRBJ2-5, with 7 bases that match TRBD1. The CDR3 sequence is 15 residues long. CDR1 and CDR2 from the germline V gene are SGHDT and YYEEEE. The J segment lost 4 bases and the V segment lost 4 bases, leaving 10 bases of the junction unmatched. For the CDR3, the DNA is TGTGCCAGCAGCCTTGGATACAGGGGCGGAGAGACCCAGTACTTC. Translated, it gives CASSLGYRGGETQYF.

The chain employs TRBV5-6 and TRBJ2-1, with D possibly TRBD2 on 7 matching bases. The CDR3 has 15 amino acids. Trimming left V 4 bases short and J 7 bases short, with 18 bases between. Germline V CDR1 and CDR2: SGHDT, YYEEEE. The CDR3: CASSGGGALGNEQFF. CDR3 coding DNA: TGTGCCAGCAGCGGCGGGGGCGCTTTGGGTAATGAGCAGTTCTTC.

This chain connects TRBV25-1 to TRBJ2-5; D not certain. This CDR3 is 12 amino acids long. Trimming removed 2 bases from V and 4 bases from J, with 5 bases in between. Germline-derived CDR1 and CDR2 are MGHDK and SYGVNS. CDR3 DNA: TGTGCCAGCAGTGAAGGTGGAGAGACCCAGTACTTC. Translated, it gives CASSEGGETQYF.

J is TRBJ2-1 and V is TRBV29-1; 12 bases agree with TRBD2. Germline CDR1 SQVTM, CDR2 ANQGSEA. The length of the CDR3 is 12 residues. Unmatched junction bases numbered 1, after V lost 4 bases and J lost 9 bases. CDR3 protein: CSVGLAGVEQFF. The CDR3 coding sequence is TGCAGCGTTGGACTAGCGGGAGTTGAGCAGTTCTTC.

The gene calls are TRBV4-3 and TRBJ2-2; 11 nucleotides line up with TRBD2. J was trimmed by 4 bases and V by 0 bases; bases with no gene match: 7. CDR1 LGHNA and CDR2 YSLEER come from the germline V gene. This CDR3 is built from 18 residues. The CDR3 spells CASSQDSSGRVGTGELFF. The CDR3 DNA sequence: TGCGCCAGCAGCCAAGATAGTAGCGGGAGGGTAGGCACCGGGGAGCTGTTTTTT.

The CDR3 DNA follows: TGTGCCAGCAGCTTCCCGTCAGGGCAGGCGGGGTTAACTAATGAAAAACTGTTTTTT. This encodes CASSFPSGQAGLTNEKLFF. The chain has TRBV7-8 and TRBJ1-4, with a possible D match to TRBD1 (5 bases). The CDR3 sequence is 19 residues long. V dropped 3 bases and J dropped 1 base, with 21 bases sitting between them. From germline, CDR1 is SGHVS and CDR2 FQNEAQ.

This rearrangement joins TRBV29-1 to TRBJ2-3; 7 bases match TRBD1. From germline, CDR1 is SQVTM and CDR2 ANQGSEA. This CDR3 is built from 13 residues. After removal of 6 bases from V and 2 bases from J, the junction contained 5 bases not matched to a gene. The CDR3 here is CSVDGTATDTQYF. CDR3 sequence (DNA): TGCAGCGTCGACGGGACAGCCACAGATACGCAGTATTTT.

The chain has TRBV6-1 and TRBJ1-2; D gene ambiguous. V was shortened by 0 bases and J by 1 base, with 12 bases between the two germline ends. The CDR3 is made up of 16 amino acids. CDR1 is MNHNS and CDR2 is SASEGT in the germline V gene. CDR3 residues: CASSEALGVGNYGYTF. The CDR3 coding sequence is TGTGCCAGCAGTGAAGCTCTGGGAGTGGGTAACTATGGCTACACCTTC.

J is TRBJ2-1 and V is TRBV10-1; 9 bases are shared with TRBD1. This CDR3 has 14 amino acids. V lost 8 bases, J lost 2 bases, and 4 bases stayed unmatched. From germline, CDR1 is WNHNN and CDR2 SYGVQD (reference sequence). For the CDR3, the DNA is TGCGCCAGCTCTAACAGGGGGCCCTACAATGAGCAGTTCTTC. This codes for CASSNRGPYNEQFF.

The chain uses TRBV28 and TRBJ2-3; 12 nucleotides match TRBD1. The germline CDR1 and CDR2 sequences are MDHEN and SYDVKM. V was pared by 6 bases and J by 5 bases, with 6 bases of the junction left unmatched. The CDR3 is 15 residues long. The CDR3 sequence is CASSRGQGAGDTQYF. The CDR3 nucleotides are TGTGCCAGCAGCCGGGGACAGGGGGCCGGAGATACGCAGTATTTT.

This chain links TRBV7-3 with TRBJ2-7; weak D call: TRBD2 (5 bases). Germline CDR1 reads SGHTA; CDR2 reads FQGTGA. CDR3 length: 13 residues. With 5 bases removed from V and 6 bases from J, the gap between germline ends came to 14 bases. For the CDR3, the DNA is TGTGCCAGCAGCCCCTTGGTGGGAGCCGAGCAGTACTTC. Amino acid sequence: CASSPLVGAEQYF.

This chain links TRBV7-3 with TRBJ2-3; 10 bases agree with TRBD1. The CDR3 sequence is 17 residues long. J gave up 6 bases and V 2 bases, and 11 bases lay outside the gene matches. CDR1 and CDR2 (germline): SGHTA, FQGTGA. The CDR3 here is CASSLHPTGGPEDTQYF. The CDR3, as DNA: TGTGCCAGCAGCTTACACCCGACAGGGGGCCCCGAGGATACGCAGTATTTT.

The chain joins TRBV27 to TRBJ2-1; 9 bases map to TRBD1. This CDR3 region has 16 residues. Looked up from germline, CDR1 is MNHEY and CDR2 is SMNVEV (reference sequence). The junction had 5 bases not matched to a gene; V was cut back by 0 bases and J by 5 bases. CDR3 DNA sequence: TGTGCCAGCAGTTTATCTGGGACAGGGCTTAACAATGAGCAGTTCTTC. The encoded protein is CASSLSGTGLNNEQFF.

The chain recombines TRBV7-2 with TRBJ2-7, with no clear D. The CDR3 covers 15 residues. Trimming pared 4 bases from V and 3 bases from J, leaving 16 bases between. The germline V gene encodes CDR1 SGHTA and CDR2 FQGNSA. The CDR3 DNA sequence: TGTGCCAGCAGCTCCCACGGGCTAACCGTCTACGAGCAGTACTTC. Protein: CASSSHGLTVYEQYF.